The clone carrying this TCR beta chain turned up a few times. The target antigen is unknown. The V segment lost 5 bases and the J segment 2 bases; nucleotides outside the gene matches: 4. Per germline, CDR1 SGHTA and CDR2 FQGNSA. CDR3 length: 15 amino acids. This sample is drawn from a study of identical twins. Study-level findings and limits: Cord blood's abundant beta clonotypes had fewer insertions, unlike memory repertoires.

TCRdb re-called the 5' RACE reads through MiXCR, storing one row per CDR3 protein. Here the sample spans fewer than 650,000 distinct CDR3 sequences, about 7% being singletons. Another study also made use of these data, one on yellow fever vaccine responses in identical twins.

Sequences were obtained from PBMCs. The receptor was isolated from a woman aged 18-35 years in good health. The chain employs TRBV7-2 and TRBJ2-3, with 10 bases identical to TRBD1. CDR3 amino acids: CASSLTGGYTDTQYF. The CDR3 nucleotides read TGTGCCAGCAGCCTGACAGGGGGCTACACAGATACGCAGTATTTT.